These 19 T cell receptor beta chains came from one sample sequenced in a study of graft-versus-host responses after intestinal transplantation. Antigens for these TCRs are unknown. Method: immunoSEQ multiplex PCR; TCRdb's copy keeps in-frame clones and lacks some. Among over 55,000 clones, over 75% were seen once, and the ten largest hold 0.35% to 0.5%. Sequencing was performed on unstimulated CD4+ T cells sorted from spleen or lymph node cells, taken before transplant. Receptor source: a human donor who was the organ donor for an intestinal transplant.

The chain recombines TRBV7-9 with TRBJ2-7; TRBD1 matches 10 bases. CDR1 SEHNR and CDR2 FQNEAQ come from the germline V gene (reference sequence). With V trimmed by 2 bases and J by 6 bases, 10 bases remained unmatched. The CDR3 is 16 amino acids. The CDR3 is CASSLQGTGEIGEQYV. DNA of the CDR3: TGTGCCAGCAGCTTACAAGGGACAGGGGAGATAGGCGAGCAGTACGTC.

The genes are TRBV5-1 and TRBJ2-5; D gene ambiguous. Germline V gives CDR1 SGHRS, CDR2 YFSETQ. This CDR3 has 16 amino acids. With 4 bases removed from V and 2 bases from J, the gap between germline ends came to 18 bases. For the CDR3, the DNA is TGCGCCAGCAGCCACGGTTCTTCGGCGAGGCAAGAGACCCAGTACTTC. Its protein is CASSHGSSARQETQYF.

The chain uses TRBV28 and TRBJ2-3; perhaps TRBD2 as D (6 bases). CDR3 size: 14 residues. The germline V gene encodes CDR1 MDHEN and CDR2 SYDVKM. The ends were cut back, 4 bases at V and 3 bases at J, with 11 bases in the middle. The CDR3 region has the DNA TGTGCCAGCAGTTATGTGGAGGGGACAGATACGCAGTATTTT. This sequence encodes CASSYVEGTDTQYF.

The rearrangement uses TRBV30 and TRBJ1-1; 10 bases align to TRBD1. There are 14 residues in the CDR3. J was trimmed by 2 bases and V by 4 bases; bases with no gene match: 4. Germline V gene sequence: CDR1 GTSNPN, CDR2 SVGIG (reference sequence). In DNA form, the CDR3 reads TGTGCCTGGAACCGGGACAGGGGTAACACTGAAGCTTTCTTT. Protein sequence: CAWNRDRGNTEAFF.

As DNA, the CDR3 is TGTGCCAGCAGCCCCCGCCTGATAGGGGGCAATCAGCCCCAGCATTTT. Translation gives CASSPRLIGGNQPQHF. This chain connects TRBV28 to TRBJ1-5; a possible D gene is TRBD1 (5 bases). V was trimmed by 6 bases and J by 2 bases, leaving 17 bases between them. The CDR3 sequence is 16 residues long. Germline V CDR1 and CDR2: MDHEN, SYDVKM.

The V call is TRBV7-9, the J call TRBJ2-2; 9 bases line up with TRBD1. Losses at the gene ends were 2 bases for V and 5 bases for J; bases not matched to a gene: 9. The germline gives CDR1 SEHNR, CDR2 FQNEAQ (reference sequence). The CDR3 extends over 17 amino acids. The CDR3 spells CASSLTPTDRGTGELFF. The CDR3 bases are TGTGCCAGCAGCTTAACCCCAACGGACAGGGGTACCGGGGAGCTGTTTTTT.

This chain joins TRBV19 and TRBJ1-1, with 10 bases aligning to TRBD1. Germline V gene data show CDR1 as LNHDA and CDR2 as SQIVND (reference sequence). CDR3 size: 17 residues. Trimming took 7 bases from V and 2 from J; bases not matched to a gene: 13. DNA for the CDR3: TGTGCCAGTATTGCCGACAGGGGGCTTCGAGGAAACACTGAAGCTTTCTTT. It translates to CASIADRGLRGNTEAFF.

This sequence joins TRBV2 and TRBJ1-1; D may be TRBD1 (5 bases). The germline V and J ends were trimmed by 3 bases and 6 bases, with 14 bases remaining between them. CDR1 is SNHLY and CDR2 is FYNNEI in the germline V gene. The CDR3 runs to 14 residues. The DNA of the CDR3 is TGTGCCAGCAGTGAGAACTGGGGGGGGTCTGAAGCTTTCTTT. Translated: CASSENWGGSEAFF.

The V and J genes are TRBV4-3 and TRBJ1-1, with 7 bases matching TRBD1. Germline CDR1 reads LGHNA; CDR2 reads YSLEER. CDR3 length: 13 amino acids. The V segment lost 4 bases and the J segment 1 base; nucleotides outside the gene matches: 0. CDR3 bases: TGCGCCAGCAGCCGGACAGGGAACACTGAAGCTTTCTTT. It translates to CASSRTGNTEAFF.

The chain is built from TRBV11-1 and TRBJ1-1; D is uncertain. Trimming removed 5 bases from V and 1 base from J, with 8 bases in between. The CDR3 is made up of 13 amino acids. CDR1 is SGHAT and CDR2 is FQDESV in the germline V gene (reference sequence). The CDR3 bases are TGTGCCAGCAGCGTACAGCAGAACACTGAAGCTTTCTTT. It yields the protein CASSVQQNTEAFF.

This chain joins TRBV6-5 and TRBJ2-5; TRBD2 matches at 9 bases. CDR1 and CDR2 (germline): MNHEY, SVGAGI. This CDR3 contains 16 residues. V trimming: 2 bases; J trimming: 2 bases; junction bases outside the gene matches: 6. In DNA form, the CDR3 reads TGTGCCAGCAGTTACATAGGGCTAGCGGGACAAGAGACCCAGTACTTC. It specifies CASSYIGLAGQETQYF.

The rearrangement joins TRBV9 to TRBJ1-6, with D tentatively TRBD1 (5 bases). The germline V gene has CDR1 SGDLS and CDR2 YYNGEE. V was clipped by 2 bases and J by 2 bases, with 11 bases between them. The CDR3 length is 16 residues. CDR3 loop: CASSVGGEAYNSPLHF. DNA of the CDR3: TGTGCCAGCAGCGTGGGAGGGGAAGCCTATAATTCACCCCTCCACTTT. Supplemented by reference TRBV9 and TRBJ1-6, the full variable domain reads DSGVTQTPKHLITATGQRVTLRCSPRSGDLSVYWYQQSLDQGLQFLIQYYNGEERAKGNILERFSAQQFPDLHSELNLSSLELGDSALYFCASSVGGEAYNSPLHFGNGTRLTVT.

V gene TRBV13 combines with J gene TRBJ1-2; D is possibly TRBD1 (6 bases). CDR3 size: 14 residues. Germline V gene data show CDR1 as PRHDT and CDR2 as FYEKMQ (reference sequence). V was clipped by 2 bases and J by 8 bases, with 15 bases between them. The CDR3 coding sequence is TGTGCCAGCAGCTTACACCTCTTTGGGGGCGGCTACACCTTC. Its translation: CASSLHLFGGGYTF.

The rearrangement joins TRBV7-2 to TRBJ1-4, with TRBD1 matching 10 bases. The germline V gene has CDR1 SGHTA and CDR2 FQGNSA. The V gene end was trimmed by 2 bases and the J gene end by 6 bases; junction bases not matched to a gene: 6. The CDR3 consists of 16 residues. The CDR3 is CASSLWSGTGDEKLFF. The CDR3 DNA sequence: TGTGCCAGCAGCTTATGGTCCGGGACAGGGGATGAAAAACTGTTTTTT.

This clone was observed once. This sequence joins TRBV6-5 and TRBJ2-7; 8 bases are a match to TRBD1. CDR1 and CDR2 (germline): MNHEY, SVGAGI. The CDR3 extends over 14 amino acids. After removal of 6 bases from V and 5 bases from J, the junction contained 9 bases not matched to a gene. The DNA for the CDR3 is TGTGCCAGCAGACCGGCAGGGGGCTTCAACGAGCAGTACGTC. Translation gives CASRPAGGFNEQYV.

CDR3 coding DNA: TGTGCCAGCAGGACAGGGGATTATAGCAATCAGCCCCAGCATTTT. Protein: CASRTGDYSNQPQHF. V usage is TRBV2 and J usage is TRBJ1-5; 8 bases match TRBD1. This CDR3 spans 15 amino acids. From germline, CDR1 is SNHLY and CDR2 FYNNEI. V shed 6 bases and J 0 bases; nucleotides not matched to a gene: 4.

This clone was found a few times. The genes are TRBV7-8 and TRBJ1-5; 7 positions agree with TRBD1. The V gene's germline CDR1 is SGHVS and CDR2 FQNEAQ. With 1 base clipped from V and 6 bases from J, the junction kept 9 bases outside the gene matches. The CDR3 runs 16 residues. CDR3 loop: CASSLEEGGWGQPQHF. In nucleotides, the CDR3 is TGTGCCAGCAGCTTAGAAGAAGGGGGCTGGGGTCAGCCCCAGCATTTT.

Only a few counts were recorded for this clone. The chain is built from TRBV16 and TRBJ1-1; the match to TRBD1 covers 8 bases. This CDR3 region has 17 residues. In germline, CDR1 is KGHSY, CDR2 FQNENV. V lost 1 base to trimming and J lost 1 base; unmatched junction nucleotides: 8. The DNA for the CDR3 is TGTGCCAGCAGCCAATTTCTCGGACAGGGCTCGAACACTGAAGCTTTCTTT. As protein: CASSQFLGQGSNTEAFF.

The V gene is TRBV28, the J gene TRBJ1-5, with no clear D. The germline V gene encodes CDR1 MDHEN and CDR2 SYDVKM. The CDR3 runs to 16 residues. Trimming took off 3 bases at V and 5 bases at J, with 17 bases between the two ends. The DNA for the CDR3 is TGTGCCAGCAGTTTGAGGGTAGGGTACCCCCATCAGCCCCAGCATTTT. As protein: CASSLRVGYPHQPQHF.